This is a list of T cell receptor beta chains from one sample in a study of blood T cells in healthy people across ages. TCRdb fed the 5' RACE reads into MiXCR, producing one record per CDR3 protein. The sample contains 750,000 or so distinct CDR3 sequences, more than 20% of which appear only once. These data were also filed under a second study, of T cells of mothers and their children.

Sample: blood. The receptors come from a boy younger than 18 in good health. The CDR3 runs from the conserved cysteine through the conserved F or W. Fields, in order: D gene, J gene, clone size, V gene, CDR3 DNA, CDR3 protein. A D gene is named only where the DNA matches it firmly. Clone size is stated in some rows and not others, as once, few, many or a class when expanded.

D gene: .
J gene: TRBJ2-5
clone size: few
V gene: TRBV20-1
CDR3 DNA: TGCAGTGCTAGAGATTTCCGGGACGCTCAGTGGACCCAGTACTTC
CDR3 protein: CSARDFRDAQWTQYF

D gene: TRBD1
J gene: TRBJ2-5
clone size: few
V gene: TRBV29-1
CDR3 DNA: TGCAGCGTTCCCGGGACAGGGGGAGAGACCCAGTACTTC
CDR3 protein: CSVPGTGGETQYF

D gene: .
J gene: TRBJ2-3
clone size: few
V gene: TRBV15
CDR3 DNA: TGTGCCACCAGCAGAGATAGAACGGCGGGGAGCACAGATACGCAGTATTTT
CDR3 protein: CATSRDRTAGSTDTQYF

D gene: .
J gene: TRBJ1-4
clone size: .
V gene: TRBV4-3
CDR3 DNA: TGCGCCAGCAGCCAAGATTCGCAGGGTGGTGAAAAACTGTTTTTT
CDR3 protein: CASSQDSQGGEKLFF

D gene: .
J gene: TRBJ1-2
clone size: .
V gene: TRBV20-1
CDR3 DNA: TGCAGTGCTATACAGGTCAATGCCTATGGCTACACCTTC
CDR3 protein: CSAIQVNAYGYTF

D gene: .
J gene: TRBJ2-3
clone size: .
V gene: TRBV2
CDR3 DNA: TGTGCCAGCGCAGCTCACAGCACAGATACGCAGTATTTT
CDR3 protein: CASAAHSTDTQYF

D gene: TRBD1
J gene: TRBJ1-2
clone size: .
V gene: TRBV29-1
CDR3 DNA: TGCAGCGTACAGGGGGCCAGGGGCTACACCTTC
CDR3 protein: CSVQGARGYTF

D gene: .
J gene: TRBJ2-3
clone size: once
V gene: TRBV5-1
CDR3 DNA: TGCGCCAGCAGCTCCAGCGGCGGTCCTCCGACATCCACAGATACGCAGTATTTT
CDR3 protein: CASSSSGGPPTSTDTQYF

D gene: .
J gene: TRBJ1-2
clone size: .
V gene: TRBV7-8
CDR3 DNA: TGTGCCAGCAGCACATGGACAGACCCTAACTATGGCTACACCTTC
CDR3 protein: CASSTWTDPNYGYTF

D gene: .
J gene: TRBJ2-6
clone size: .
V gene: TRBV24-1
CDR3 DNA: TGTGCCACCAGTGACGGTTTGGAGGCTGGGGCCAACGTCCTGACTTTC
CDR3 protein: CATSDGLEAGANVLTF